This T cell receptor (beta chain) originates from a study of CD8 T cells in Susac syndrome. This clonotype has more than one count but fewer than ten. About 0.5 to 1 ug RNA was reverse transcribed with random hexamers. TCRdb called the immunoSEQ multiplex PCR reads again in MiXCR, with one record for every CDR3 protein. Of 70,000 to 100,000 distinct CDR3 sequences in the sample, roughly 96% were seen once. Germline assignment: CDR1 SGHTA and CDR2 FQGNSA. The CDR3 is 12 amino acids. The V gene lost 10 bases and the J gene lost 8 bases, with 17 bases spanning the gap. The sequenced sample was CD8+ T cells from PBMCs. The V gene is TRBV7-2, the J gene TRBJ1-1; D is unclear. The sequence was obtained from a human donor with Susac syndrome. DNA for the CDR3: TGTGCCACTCGTCCGAACACCTTAGAAGCTTTCTTT. Translating gives CATRPNTLEAFF.